The 31 T cell receptor beta chains listed next were all sequenced from one sample in a study of blood T cell repertoires in COVID-19. Only in-frame clones appear in the TCRdb table, and some are missing; sequencing was by immunoSEQ multiplex PCR. Of 50,000 or so clones in the sample, roughly 87% were seen once. What was sequenced was peripheral blood. These TCRs come from a human donor with active COVID-19. The donor label of this sample is uncertain.

This chain uses TRBV7-2 with TRBJ2-3; 8 bases are shared with TRBD2. V shed 3 bases, J shed 2 bases, and the junction held 10 bases outside the gene matches. The CDR3 covers 17 residues. Germline V gene lookup returns CDR1 SGHTA and CDR2 FQGNSA. The CDR3: CASSFSLVAGNTDTQYF. The CDR3 DNA is TGTGCCAGCAGCTTCAGTTTAGTAGCGGGGAACACAGATACGCAGTATTTT.

This clone has only a few counts. The genes are TRBV9 and TRBJ1-2; tentative D call: TRBD1 (5 bases). With 3 bases removed from V and 4 bases from J, the gap between germline ends came to 13 bases. This CDR3 is 14 amino acids long. Germline V gene lookup returns CDR1 SGDLS and CDR2 YYNGEE. The DNA of the CDR3 is TGTGCCAGCAGCGCACTGGACACGGTCTATGGCTACACCTTC. Protein product: CASSALDTVYGYTF.

The chain employs TRBV5-1 and TRBJ1-6; 8 nucleotides line up with TRBD1. CDR3 length: 15 amino acids. Per the germline V gene, CDR1 is SGHRS and CDR2 is YFSETQ. After removal of 5 bases from V and 10 bases from J, the junction contained 11 bases not matched to a gene. CDR3 coding DNA: TGCGCCAGCAGGACAATGACAGGGGTGGAGTCACCCCTCCACTTT. Its translation is CASRTMTGVESPLHF.

As concerns this clone: One junction end disagrees with the germline gene, perhaps due to a read error. CDR3 residues: CASSLRLAGTYNEQFF. Here the CDR3 DNA reads TGTGCTAGCAGCTTAAGGCTAGCGGGGACCTACAATGAGCAGTTCTTC. The chain couples TRBV7-7 to TRBJ2-1; TRBD2 matches at 9 bases. The V gene's germline CDR1 is SSHAT and CDR2 FNYEAQ (reference sequence). The CDR3 sequence is 16 residues long.

The V gene is TRBV7-9, the J gene TRBJ2-5; D is possibly TRBD1 (6 bases). The V gene lost 5 bases and the J gene lost 5 bases, with 18 bases spanning the gap. Germline V lookup: CDR1 SEHNR, CDR2 FQNEAQ (reference sequence). CDR3 length: 15 amino acids. The CDR3 is CASSVLQGVWETQYF. CDR3 DNA: TGTGCCAGCAGCGTCTTACAGGGTGTCTGGGAGACCCAGTACTTC.

The chain couples TRBV7-3 to TRBJ2-3; 8 nucleotides align to TRBD2. The CDR3 spans 16 residues. Trimming cost V 3 bases and J 3 bases; bases outside gene matches: 8. CDR1 SGHTA and CDR2 FQGTGA come from the germline V gene. CDR3 nucleotide sequence: TGTGCCAGCAGCTTCGGGGGGGCCTTACAGACAGATACGCAGTATTTT. Its protein product is CASSFGGALQTDTQYF.

This sequence joins TRBV19 and TRBJ2-7, with 7 bases identical to TRBD1. The J segment lost 6 bases and the V segment lost 1 base, leaving 6 bases of the junction unmatched. This CDR3 is built from 14 residues. CDR1 and CDR2 from the germline V gene are LNHDA and SQIVND (reference sequence). The CDR3 region has the DNA TGTGCCAGTAGTATAGTTTTCGGACAGGTCGAGCAGTACTTC. Encoded protein: CASSIVFGQVEQYF.

This clone was seen a handful of times. The chain combines TRBV4-2 with TRBJ1-5, with 11 bases matching TRBD1. Germline assignment: CDR1 LGHNA and CDR2 YNFKEQ. The CDR3 consists of 17 residues. V shed 4 bases, J shed 1 base, and the junction held 6 bases outside the gene matches. CDR3 nucleotide sequence: TGTGCCAGCAGCCCCCTAGGACAGGGGGCAAGCAATCAGCCCCAGCATTTT. Its translation: CASSPLGQGASNQPQHF.

This clone has more than one count but fewer than ten. The chain couples TRBV9 to TRBJ1-4; D not resolved. This CDR3 has 15 residues. V lost 2 bases and J lost 6, with 14 bases in between. Per the germline V gene, CDR1 is SGDLS and CDR2 is YYNGEE. The CDR3 loop is CASSVVGRPDEKLFF. The CDR3 nucleotides read TGTGCCAGCAGCGTCGTGGGCAGGCCTGATGAAAAACTGTTTTTT.

The chain combines TRBV7-8 with TRBJ2-3; 15 bases are a match to TRBD2. The CDR3 totals 19 residues. The junction had 13 bases not matched to a gene; V was cut back by 6 bases and J by 3 bases. CDR1 and CDR2 from the germline V gene are SGHVS and FQNEAQ. Here the CDR3 reads CASRQGLAGGFSTTDTQYF. The CDR3 nucleotides read TGTGCCAGCAGGCAAGGACTAGCGGGGGGGTTCAGCACGACAGATACGCAGTATTTT.

V and J are TRBV29-1 and TRBJ2-7; 9 nucleotides match TRBD1. J lost 6 bases, V lost 3 bases, and 9 bases had no gene match. Germline V gives CDR1 SQVTM, CDR2 ANQGSEA. CDR3 length: 14 amino acids. The CDR3 spells CSVDPGQGPPEQYF. For the CDR3, the DNA is TGCAGCGTTGACCCGGGACAGGGACCGCCCGAGCAGTACTTC.

The genes are TRBV18 and TRBJ2-7, with D possibly matching TRBD2 (6 bases). CDR3 length: 13 residues. V lost 3 bases to trimming and J lost 2 bases, with 8 bases between them. The germline CDR1 and CDR2 sequences are KGHSH and LQKENI. The CDR3 nucleotides read TGTGCCAGCTCACCGGCGGGACCCTACGAGCAGTACTTC. It is translated as CASSPAGPYEQYF. The variable domain in full, with the rest retrieved from reference TRBV18 and TRBJ2-7, is NAGVMQNPRHLVRRRGQEARLRCSPMKGHSHVYWYRQLPEEGLKFMVYLQKENIIDESGMPKERFSAEFPKEGPSILRIQQVVRGDSAAYFCASSPAGPYEQYFGPGTRLTVT.

The chain joins TRBV19 to TRBJ1-5, with TRBD1 identical over 8 bases. The trim removed 5 bases at V and 5 bases at J, leaving 5 bases unmatched. Germline V gene sequence: CDR1 LNHDA, CDR2 SQIVND (reference sequence). This CDR3 is built from 14 residues. For the CDR3, the DNA is TGTGCCAGTAGTGAAGGACAGGGCGATCAGCCCCAGCATTTT. It is translated as CASSEGQGDQPQHF.

The chain joins TRBV9 to TRBJ2-7, with 8 positions matching TRBD1. The CDR3 is made up of 13 amino acids. Unmatched junction bases numbered 5, after V lost 4 bases and J lost 5 bases. Germline CDR1 is SGDLS and CDR2 is YYNGEE. The CDR3 loop reads CASSHGQGNEQYF. The DNA for the CDR3 is TGTGCCAGCAGCCACGGACAGGGCAACGAGCAGTACTTC. Drawing the rest from reference TRBV9 and TRBJ2-7, the complete variable domain is DSGVTQTPKHLITATGQRVTLRCSPRSGDLSVYWYQQSLDQGLQFLIQYYNGEERAKGNILERFSAQQFPDLHSELNLSSLELGDSALYFCASSHGQGNEQYFGPGTRLTVT.

J is TRBJ2-5 and V is TRBV6-5; 8 bases are a match to TRBD2. This CDR3 region has 15 residues. Germline lookup yields CDR1 MNHEY and CDR2 SVGAGI. V shed 4 bases, J shed 4 bases, and the junction held 8 bases outside the gene matches. The CDR3 sequence is CASSSRNGRGETQYF. Here the CDR3 DNA reads TGTGCCAGCAGTTCTCGGAACGGGAGGGGAGAGACCCAGTACTTC.

The chain couples TRBV6-5 to TRBJ2-3; the D gene is possibly TRBD1 (5 bases). Germline values: CDR1 MNHEY, CDR2 SVGAGI. The CDR3 length is 15 residues. The ends were cut back, 2 bases at V and 0 bases at J, with 9 bases in the middle. This CDR3 is CASSYGAVSTDTQYF. CDR3 in DNA: TGTGCCAGCAGTTACGGGGCAGTTAGCACAGATACGCAGTATTTT.

The V and J genes are TRBV6-5 and TRBJ1-1; 10 nucleotides align to TRBD1. V lost 2 bases, J lost 10 bases, and 4 bases stayed unmatched. The V gene's germline CDR1 is MNHEY and CDR2 SVGAGI. The CDR3 loop spans 13 amino acids. The CDR3 nucleotides read TGTGCCAGCAGTTACGGGGACAGGGGAGTAGCTTTCTTT. Residues: CASSYGDRGVAFF.

This chain connects TRBV7-2 to TRBJ1-4; D gene unclear. Germline V gene data show CDR1 as SGHTA and CDR2 as FQGNSA. V was trimmed by 5 bases and J by 0 bases, leaving 7 bases between them. The CDR3 has 14 residues. DNA of the CDR3: TGTGCCAGCAGCGCGCATGCAACTAATGAAAAACTGTTTTTT. Amino acids: CASSAHATNEKLFF.

The chain has TRBV4-3 and TRBJ1-3, with a weak D call TRBD1 (5 bases). This CDR3 comprises 17 residues. Germline CDR1 is LGHNA and CDR2 is YSLEER. With 0 bases removed from V and 4 bases from J, the gap between germline ends came to 16 bases. The CDR3, as DNA: TGCGCCAGCAGCCAAGATCGTGCAGGGACTCGCGGAAACACCATATATTTT. Residues: CASSQDRAGTRGNTIYF.

The DNA for the CDR3 is TGTGCCAGCAGCCAAGAGTGGGGGGTCACAGATACGCAGTATTTT. This sequence encodes CASSQEWGVTDTQYF. This chain connects TRBV3-1 (or the pseudogene TRBV3-2) to TRBJ2-3; maybe TRBD2 (6 bases). This CDR3 region has 15 residues. V lost 0 bases, J lost 2 bases, and 9 bases lay in between. Per the germline V gene, CDR1 is LGHDT and CDR2 is YNNKEL (reference sequence).

The gene calls are TRBV7-9 and TRBJ2-3; 10 nucleotides line up with TRBD1. Germline values: CDR1 SEHNR, CDR2 FQNEAQ (reference sequence). The CDR3 has 13 residues. The junction had 6 bases not matched to a gene; V was cut back by 1 base and J by 14 bases. This CDR3 reads CASSLGGTGVRYF. The DNA for the CDR3 is TGTGCCAGCAGCTTAGGGGGGACAGGGGTGCGGTATTTT.

This sequence joins TRBV4-2 and TRBJ1-2; 8 bases map to TRBD1. The CDR3 length is 18 residues. CDR1 is LGHNA and CDR2 is YNFKEQ in the germline V gene. The trim removed 1 base at V and 1 base at J, leaving 11 bases unmatched. Written as DNA, the CDR3 is TGTGCCAGCAGCCAAGCAGGGGGCGCCCTAGGGATTAACTATGGCTACACCTTC. Residues: CASSQAGGALGINYGYTF.

The chain carries TRBV6-5 and TRBJ1-2; no definite D call. Between the trimmed V and J ends, which lost 5 bases and 4 bases, there was a span of 17 bases. Per the germline V gene, CDR1 is MNHEY and CDR2 is SVGAGI. The CDR3 contains 15 residues. The CDR3 spells CASSPSESLGYGYTF. The DNA of the CDR3 is TGTGCCAGCAGTCCCTCCGAGAGTCTCGGCTATGGCTACACCTTC.

The chain joins TRBV9 to TRBJ2-1; 8 bases fit TRBD1. The germline V gene has CDR1 SGDLS and CDR2 YYNGEE. After removal of 0 bases from V and 4 bases from J, the junction contained 3 bases not matched to a gene. The CDR3 loop spans 15 amino acids. The CDR3 DNA is TGTGCCAGCAGCGTAGGTCAGGGGGCATACAATGAGCAGTTCTTC. Protein sequence: CASSVGQGAYNEQFF.

The chain carries TRBV4-2 and TRBJ1-2; 8 bases are a match to TRBD1. CDR3 size: 17 residues. V was pared by 0 bases and J by 8 bases, with 14 bases of the junction left unmatched. CDR1 and CDR2 (germline): LGHNA, YNFKEQ. CDR3 DNA: TGTGCCAGCAGCCAAGATTCGGCCAGGGGGCAAGCTTACGGCTACACCTTC. Amino acids: CASSQDSARGQAYGYTF.

This chain uses TRBV19 with TRBJ2-7, with D possibly being TRBD1 (5 bases). The CDR3 loop spans 14 amino acids. Trimming removed 3 bases from V and 5 bases from J, with 14 bases in between. Germline V gene data show CDR1 as LNHDA and CDR2 as SQIVND (reference sequence). This CDR3 reads CASSITVWGNEQYF. The CDR3 DNA follows: TGTGCCAGTAGTATCACGGTCTGGGGCAACGAGCAGTACTTC.

The chain joins TRBV28 to TRBJ1-5, with D maybe TRBD1 (5 bases). This CDR3 is built from 16 residues. Germline loops: CDR1 MDHEN, CDR2 SYDVKM. V lost 4 bases to trimming and J lost 3 bases, with 16 bases between them. DNA for the CDR3: TGTGCCAGCAGTTCCTCGGGGAGGGGCAACAATCAGCCCCAGCATTTT. It codes for CASSSSGRGNNQPQHF. Filled out from reference TRBV28 and TRBJ1-5, the complete variable domain reads DVKVTQSSRYLVKRTGEKVFLECVQDMDHENMFWYRQDPGLGLRLIYFSYDVKMKEKGDIPEGYSVSREKKERFSLILESASTNQTSMYLCASSSSGRGNNQPQHFGDGTRLSIL.

The chain couples TRBV4-1 to TRBJ1-5; D gene uncertain. The CDR3 totals 15 residues. Per the germline V gene, CDR1 is MGHRA and CDR2 is YSYEKL. Trimming removed 0 bases from V and 6 bases from J, with 12 bases in between. The CDR3 DNA is TGCGCCAGCAGCCAAGATGGAGGGTCAGGTCAGCCCCAGCATTTT. This encodes CASSQDGGSGQPQHF.

V is TRBV6-2 or TRBV6-3 and J is TRBJ2-1; 10 positions match TRBD2. J gave up 0 bases and V 5 bases, and 10 bases lay outside the gene matches. CDR3 length equals 18 residues. Looked up from germline, CDR1 is MNHEY and CDR2 is SVGEGT. The CDR3 loop reads CASSTPGGLAVSYNEQFF. DNA of the CDR3: TGTGCCAGCAGTACCCCCGGCGGACTAGCGGTCTCCTACAATGAGCAGTTCTTC.

This sequence joins TRBV19 and TRBJ2-3; 12 bases are a match to TRBD2. V was clipped by 3 bases and J by 3 bases; unmatched bases: 7. CDR1 and CDR2 from the germline V gene are LNHDA and SQIVND (reference sequence). This CDR3 spans 17 amino acids. The CDR3 reads CASSMRTSGAGTDTQYF. Here the CDR3 DNA reads TGTGCCAGTAGTATGCGGACTAGCGGGGCGGGAACAGATACGCAGTATTTT.

The V gene is TRBV6-2 or TRBV6-3, the J gene TRBJ2-1; 7 nucleotides align to TRBD2. With 6 bases clipped from V and 0 bases from J, the junction kept 11 bases outside the gene matches. This CDR3 is 17 amino acids long. Germline V CDR1 and CDR2: MNHEY, SVGEGT. CDR3 nucleotides: TGTGCCAGCAGCCCCCCCCCAGGCGGGGGCTCCTACAATGAGCAGTTCTTC. It is translated as CASSPPPGGGSYNEQFF.